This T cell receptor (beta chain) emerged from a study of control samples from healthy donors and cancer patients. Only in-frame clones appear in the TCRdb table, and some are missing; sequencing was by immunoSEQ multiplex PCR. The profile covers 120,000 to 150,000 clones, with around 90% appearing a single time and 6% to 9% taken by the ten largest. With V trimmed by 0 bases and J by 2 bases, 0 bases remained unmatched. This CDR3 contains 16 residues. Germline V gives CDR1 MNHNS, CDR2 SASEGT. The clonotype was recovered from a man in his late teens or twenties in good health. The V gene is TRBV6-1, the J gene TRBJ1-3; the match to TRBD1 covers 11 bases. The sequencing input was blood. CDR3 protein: CASSEAGQGAGNTIYF. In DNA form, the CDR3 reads TGTGCCAGCAGTGAAGCGGGACAGGGGGCTGGAAACACCATATATTTT.